The 26 T cell receptor beta chains reported below all come from one sample, sequenced in a study of blood T cell repertoires in COVID-19. The repertoire was sequenced with immunoSEQ multiplex PCR; TCRdb's copy has only in-frame clones and lacks some. The table has about 210,000 clones, 83% seen once; the top ten hold 2% to 3%. Sequencing input: peripheral blood. Source of these receptors: a woman aged 40-49 years with active or convalescent COVID-19.

This clone appeared once. The chain carries TRBV28 and TRBJ1-6; D is unresolved. CDR1 is MDHEN, CDR2 SYDVKM, per germline. V lost 3 bases to trimming and J lost 5 bases, with 8 bases between them. This CDR3 contains 14 residues. The CDR3 region is CASSLLTNNSPLHF. In DNA form, the CDR3 reads TGTGCCAGCAGTTTGCTCACAAATAATTCACCCCTCCACTTT.

J is TRBJ2-4 and V is TRBV3-1 (or the pseudogene TRBV3-2), with 8 bases lining up with TRBD2. Germline CDR1 is LGHDT and CDR2 is YNNKEL (reference sequence). The CDR3 has 17 amino acids. J gave up 0 bases and V 0 bases, and 4 bases lay outside the gene matches. The CDR3 DNA reads TGTGCCAGCAGCCAAGACAGCGGGGGCGGAGCCAAAAACATTCAGTACTTC. Amino acid sequence: CASSQDSGGGAKNIQYF.

This chain connects TRBV5-5 to TRBJ1-1; 9 bases agree with TRBD1. The CDR3 consists of 13 residues. CDR1 and CDR2 (germline): SGHKS, YYEKEE (reference sequence). J was trimmed by 6 bases and V by 0 bases; bases with no gene match: 0. As DNA, the CDR3 is TGTGCCAGCAGCTTGGGACAGGGGGCTGAAGCTTTCTTT. Translating it yields CASSLGQGAEAFF.

This sequence joins TRBV27 and TRBJ2-7, with 13 bases identical to TRBD2. J gave up 0 bases and V 6 bases, and 11 bases lay outside the gene matches. The germline V gene has CDR1 MNHEY and CDR2 SMNVEV (reference sequence). This CDR3 has 18 amino acids. CDR3 nucleotide sequence: TGTGCCAGCAGGACGACTAGCGGGGGGTCTGGGAGCTCCTACGAGCAGTACTTC. It encodes CASRTTSGGSGSSYEQYF.

The chain employs TRBV25-1 and TRBJ2-6; D remains unclear. This CDR3 has 15 residues. V was shortened by 2 bases and J by 2 bases, with 7 bases between the two germline ends. Germline CDR1 is MGHDK and CDR2 is SYGVNS. The CDR3 is CASSEAVAGANVLTF. CDR3 bases: TGTGCCAGCAGTGAAGCGGTGGCTGGGGCCAACGTCCTGACTTTC.

The rearrangement links TRBV30 to TRBJ1-4; D may be TRBD1 (6 bases). The CDR3 consists of 12 residues. Germline V gene data show CDR1 as GTSNPN and CDR2 as SVGIG (reference sequence). The ends were cut back, 0 bases at V and 7 bases at J, with 6 bases in the middle. The CDR3 is CAWSVQGEKLFF. CDR3 sequence (DNA): TGTGCCTGGAGTGTACAGGGTGAAAAACTGTTTTTT. Full variable domain (outside the CDR3, taken from reference TRBV30 and TRBJ1-4): SQTIHQWPATLVQPVGSPLSLECTVEGTSNPNLYWYRQAAGRGLQLLFYSVGIGQISSEVPQNLSASRPQDRQFILSSKKLLLSDSGFYLCAWSVQGEKLFFGSGTQLSVL.

The chain recombines TRBV30 with TRBJ2-3; 8 positions match TRBD2. The CDR3 is 15 residues long. Looked up from germline, CDR1 is GTSNPN and CDR2 is SVGIG (reference sequence). Losses at the gene ends were 1 base for V and 0 bases for J; bases not matched to a gene: 3. The CDR3 DNA follows: TGTGCCTGGAGTGGGCGGGGGGCTAGCACAGATACGCAGTATTTT. Its protein is CAWSGRGASTDTQYF.

This clone was detected once. This chain joins TRBV4-2 and TRBJ1-1; maybe TRBD1 (5 bases). Germline V lookup: CDR1 LGHNA, CDR2 YNFKEQ. The CDR3 runs 14 residues. Trimming pared 4 bases from V and 1 base from J, leaving 10 bases between. The CDR3, as DNA: TGTGCCAGCAGCCTTTCGGGGGGGAACACTGAAGCTTTCTTT. This translates into CASSLSGGNTEAFF.

The rearrangement joins TRBV6-2 or TRBV6-3 to TRBJ2-5; D is perhaps TRBD1 (6 bases). Per the germline V gene, CDR1 is MNHEY and CDR2 is SVGEGT. Trimming stripped 0 bases from V and 9 bases from J, with 17 bases between. This CDR3 is 15 amino acids long. CDR3 amino acids: CASSYSGQGRSAQYF. The CDR3 coding sequence is TGTGCCAGCAGTTACTCAGGGCAGGGGCGAAGTGCCCAGTACTTC.

This CDR3 is CASSAGQGVNEQFF. In DNA form, the CDR3 reads TGTGCCAGCAGCGCTGGACAGGGGGTCAATGAGCAGTTCTTC. V and J are TRBV9 and TRBJ2-1; 10 positions agree with TRBD1. The germline V gene encodes CDR1 SGDLS and CDR2 YYNGEE. With V trimmed by 3 bases and J by 6 bases, 3 bases remained unmatched. The CDR3 has 14 amino acids.

Only a few counts were recorded for this clone. The chain is built from TRBV7-2 and TRBJ2-7, with a possible D match to TRBD2 (6 bases). CDR3 length: 13 residues. Germline CDR1 and CDR2: SGHTA and FQGNSA. V shed 8 bases and J shed 6 bases, with 17 bases lying between them. The DNA of the CDR3 is TGTGCCAGCGCGGGACTTCGGGGCGGCGAGCAGTACTTC. Translating gives CASAGLRGGEQYF.

On this clone itself: The junction does not match germline at one end; this may be a read error. The V call is TRBV7-7, the J call TRBJ1-4, with 7 bases matching TRBD1. Germline assignment: CDR1 SSHAT and CDR2 FNYEAQ (reference sequence). The length of the CDR3 is 13 residues. Here the CDR3 reads CASSLRQGEKLFF. For the CDR3, the DNA is TGTGCTAGCAGCTTACGACAGGGAGAAAAACTGTTTTTT.

This clone was seen only a few times. Here the CDR3 DNA reads TGTGCCAGCAGCGAGCAGGGTAGAAGTAGGGAAAAACTGTTTTTT. This codes for CASSEQGRSREKLFF. The rearrangement uses TRBV9 and TRBJ1-4, with TRBD1 as a possible D gene (5 bases). Trimming stripped 3 bases from V and 8 bases from J, with 17 bases between. This CDR3 is 15 amino acids long. Per germline, CDR1 SGDLS and CDR2 YYNGEE.

This clone was seen once. This chain uses TRBV4-1 with TRBJ1-2; 10 bases are shared with TRBD1. CDR3 length equals 16 residues. With 2 bases clipped from V and 2 bases from J, the junction kept 5 bases outside the gene matches. Germline CDR1 is MGHRA and CDR2 is YSYEKL. CDR3 residues: CASSQNKDRGNYGYTF. The CDR3 bases are TGCGCCAGCAGCCAAAACAAGGACAGGGGGAACTATGGCTACACCTTC.

This chain connects TRBV7-3 to TRBJ2-3, with D perhaps matching TRBD2 (6 bases). There are 16 residues in the CDR3. Germline V CDR1 and CDR2: SGHTA, FQGTGA. V was trimmed by 5 bases and J by 0 bases, leaving 15 bases between them. The CDR3 DNA reads as TGTGCCAGCAGCCCGGGACTGTCTGCTAGCACAGATACGCAGTATTTT. It encodes CASSPGLSASTDTQYF.

The chain couples TRBV18 to TRBJ1-4; 8 bases agree with TRBD1. Trimming took 3 bases from V and 2 from J; bases not matched to a gene: 2. CDR1 and CDR2 (germline): KGHSH, LQKENI. The CDR3 runs 15 residues. The CDR3, as DNA: TGTGCCAGCTCACCGGGACAGGTTACTAATGAAAAACTGTTTTTT. Amino acids: CASSPGQVTNEKLFF.

The chain uses TRBV7-8 and TRBJ2-3; 9 nucleotides line up with TRBD2. CDR1 is SGHVS, CDR2 FQNEAQ, per germline. There are 16 residues in the CDR3. V dropped 1 base and J dropped 3; count of bases not matched to a gene: 5. This CDR3 reads CASSLGSGGRTDTQYF. CDR3 sequence (DNA): TGTGCCAGCAGCTTAGGTAGCGGGGGTAGGACAGATACGCAGTATTTT.

Here the CDR3 DNA reads TGTGCCAGCAGCTTACCAGGGGGTGGCTATGGCTACACCTTC. It translates to CASSLPGGGYGYTF. The rearrangement links TRBV7-9 to TRBJ1-2, with 7 bases lining up with TRBD1. Trimming took 2 bases from V and 4 from J; bases not matched to a gene: 4. Germline V gene lookup returns CDR1 SEHNR and CDR2 FQNEAQ (reference sequence). CDR3 length equals 14 residues.

The rearrangement links TRBV23-1 to TRBJ1-1; no definite D call. TRBV23-1 is treated as an ORF (open reading frame) with a function not yet certain. Trimming took off 4 bases at V and 3 bases at J, with 18 bases between the two ends. This CDR3 is 16 amino acids long. The CDR3 coding sequence is TGCGCCAGCAGTCCGCCCGCTTTGTGGTCGGACACTGAAGCTTTCTTT. Residues: CASSPPALWSDTEAFF.

J is TRBJ1-2 and V is TRBV19; D may be TRBD1 (6 bases). Looked up from germline, CDR1 is LNHDA and CDR2 is SQIVND (reference sequence). The V and J ends lost 2 bases and 8 bases respectively, with 15 bases between them. The length of the CDR3 is 14 residues. The CDR3 DNA reads TGTGCCAGTAGTATACCGACAGGCTCCTGGGGCTACACCTTC. This sequence encodes CASSIPTGSWGYTF.

The chain links TRBV19 to TRBJ1-4; 9 nucleotides agree with TRBD1. Germline values: CDR1 LNHDA, CDR2 SQIVND (reference sequence). J lost 8 bases, V lost 4 bases, and 11 bases had no gene match. The CDR3 extends over 16 amino acids. The CDR3 DNA reads as TGTGCCAGTAGTACCAGCTCCGGGACAGGGAGAGAAAAACTGTTTTTT. The encoded protein is CASSTSSGTGREKLFF.

V is TRBV27 and J is TRBJ2-4, with a tentative D call TRBD2 (5 bases). Trimming left V 4 bases short and J 1 base short, with 14 bases between. Germline V lookup: CDR1 MNHEY, CDR2 SMNVEV (reference sequence). The CDR3 spans 16 residues. The CDR3 nucleotides are TGTGCCAGCAGTTCCCTCTCAAGGAGGGCCAAAAACATTCAGTACTTC. It encodes CASSSLSRRAKNIQYF.

The chain combines TRBV19 with TRBJ1-1, with 8 bases that match TRBD1. The CDR3 sequence is 14 residues long. V lost 5 bases and J lost 5; bases outside the gene matches: 7. Germline assignment: CDR1 LNHDA and CDR2 SQIVND (reference sequence). The CDR3 region has the DNA TGTGCCAGTAGTGGCAGGGGGCTGTGGACTGAAGCTTTCTTT. This encodes CASSGRGLWTEAFF.

The rearrangement links TRBV11-3 to TRBJ2-3, with 8 bases matching TRBD1. The V gene's germline CDR1 is SGHNT and CDR2 YENEEA. V dropped 5 bases and J dropped 1; count of bases not matched to a gene: 5. CDR3 length equals 15 residues. Here the CDR3 reads CASSLVTGGTDTQYF. The DNA of the CDR3 is TGTGCCAGCAGCCTAGTGACAGGGGGCACAGATACGCAGTATTTT.

This clone showed up just a few times. The gene calls are TRBV5-4 and TRBJ2-2; perhaps TRBD1 as D (6 bases). CDR3 length equals 15 residues. Trimming shortened V by 2 bases and J by 4 bases, and 12 bases separated the two germline ends. Germline V lookup: CDR1 SGHNT, CDR2 YYREEE (reference sequence). The CDR3 is CASSFGQGITGELFF. For the CDR3, the DNA is TGTGCCAGCAGCTTTGGTCAGGGGATCACCGGGGAGCTGTTTTTT.

This chain links TRBV28 with TRBJ1-6; TRBD1 is a possible D gene (5 bases). Germline V gene sequence: CDR1 MDHEN, CDR2 SYDVKM. Trimming left V 1 base short and J 14 bases short, with 21 bases between. The CDR3 is 16 residues long. The CDR3 sequence is CASSLSSGRPLVTLHF. The CDR3 region has the DNA TGTGCCAGCAGTTTATCATCAGGGCGACCTTTAGTAACCCTCCACTTT.